These 6 T cell receptor beta chains were all obtained from the same sample, sequenced in a study of shared clonotypes between healthy human individuals. Libraries were prepared by immunoSEQ multiplex PCR; TCRdb keeps only in-frame clonotypes and omits some of them. Among more than 400,000 clones listed, about 85% were seen once. Sequenced material: PBMCs. The source of these receptors is a woman in her thirties or forties in good health. Some clones in this sample may be carry-over from other donors' samples.

This clone was counted a few times. The chain uses TRBV2 and TRBJ2-1, with 12 bases matching TRBD2. The CDR3 extends over 14 amino acids. The germline V gene has CDR1 SNHLY and CDR2 FYNNEI. V trimming: 6 bases; J trimming: 9 bases; junction bases outside the gene matches: 6. CDR3 sequence (DNA): TGTGCCAGCAGAGTACTAGCGGGAGGTAGTGAGCAGTTCTTC. Translating gives CASRVLAGGSEQFF.

This chain's CDR3 is CASRGTSSYNEQFF. The CDR3 bases are TGTGCCAGCAGGGGGACTAGTTCCTACAATGAGCAGTTCTTC. The gene calls are TRBV2 and TRBJ2-1, with 8 bases identical to TRBD2. Germline CDR1 SNHLY, CDR2 FYNNEI. V shed 6 bases, J shed 1 base, and the junction held 2 bases outside the gene matches. The CDR3 is made up of 14 amino acids.

This rearrangement joins TRBV28 to TRBJ1-5; D is undetermined. This CDR3 has 15 amino acids. With 0 bases removed from V and 6 bases from J, the gap between germline ends came to 12 bases. Germline CDR1 and CDR2: MDHEN and SYDVKM. CDR3 in amino acids: CASSLWGRAGQPQHF. CDR3 coding DNA: TGTGCCAGCAGTTTATGGGGGAGGGCCGGTCAGCCCCAGCATTTT.

The chain recombines TRBV5-4 with TRBJ2-7; a weak D match, TRBD1 (6 bases). Germline loops: CDR1 SGHNT, CDR2 YYREEE (reference sequence). Trimming shortened V by 0 bases and J by 0 bases, and 13 bases separated the two germline ends. The CDR3 runs to 16 residues. CDR3 loop: CASSLGQGWTSYEQYF. The CDR3 nucleotides are TGTGCCAGCAGCTTGGGGCAGGGGTGGACCTCCTACGAGCAGTACTTC. Full variable domain (outside the CDR3, taken from reference TRBV5-4 and TRBJ2-7): ETGVTQSPTHLIKTRGQQVTLRCSSQSGHNTVSWYQQALGQGPQFIFQYYREEENGRGNFPPRFSGLQFPNYSSELNVNALELDDSALYLCASSLGQGWTSYEQYFGPGTRLTVT.

The chain is built from TRBV15 and TRBJ2-7; 7 nucleotides align to TRBD1. Germline values: CDR1 LNHNV, CDR2 YYDKDF (reference sequence). CDR3 size: 14 residues. The V segment lost 3 bases and the J segment 6 bases; nucleotides outside the gene matches: 8. The CDR3 spells CATSSPTGPSEQYF. CDR3 in DNA: TGTGCCACCAGCAGTCCGACAGGGCCCAGCGAGCAGTACTTC.

This chain's CDR3 is CASSPTGGDISGNTIYF. DNA of the CDR3: TGTGCCAGCTCACCAACAGGGGGTGACATCTCTGGAAACACCATATATTTT. This chain links TRBV18 with TRBJ1-3; 8 bases fit TRBD1. CDR3 size: 17 residues. Unmatched junction bases numbered 6, after V lost 2 bases and J lost 0 bases. Germline CDR1 and CDR2: KGHSH and LQKENI.